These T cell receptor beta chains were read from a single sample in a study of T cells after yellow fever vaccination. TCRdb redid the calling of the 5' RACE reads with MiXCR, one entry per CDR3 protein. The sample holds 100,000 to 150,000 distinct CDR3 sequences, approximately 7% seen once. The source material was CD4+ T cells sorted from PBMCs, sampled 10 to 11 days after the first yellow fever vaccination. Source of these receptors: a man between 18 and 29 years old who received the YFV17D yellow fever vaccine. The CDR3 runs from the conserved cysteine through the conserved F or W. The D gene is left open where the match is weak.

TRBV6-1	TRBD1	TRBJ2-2	CASGDDRGQRAGELFF
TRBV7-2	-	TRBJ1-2	CASTPPTTAVYGYTF
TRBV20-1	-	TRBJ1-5	CSARDRGRGTYQPQHF
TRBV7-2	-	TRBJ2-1	CASSAGVYNEQFF
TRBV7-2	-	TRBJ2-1	CASSLMGTLVDEQFF
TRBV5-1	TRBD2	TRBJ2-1	CASSGPSGGYNEQFF
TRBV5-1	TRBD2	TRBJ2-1	CASSLTPSGGDNEQFF
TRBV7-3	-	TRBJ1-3	CASSLNPRGASGNTIYF
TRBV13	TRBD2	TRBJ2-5	CASSHGTSGVQETQYF
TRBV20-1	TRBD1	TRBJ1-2	CSAREFGTGDYGYTF
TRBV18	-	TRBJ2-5	CASSPGLLETQYF
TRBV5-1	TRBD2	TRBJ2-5	CASSLEGLAEETQYF
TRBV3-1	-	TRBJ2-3	CASSQRNRASTDTQYF
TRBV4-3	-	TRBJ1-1	CASSQETGSTEAFF
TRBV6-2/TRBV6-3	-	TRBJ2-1	CATTDRNNEQFF
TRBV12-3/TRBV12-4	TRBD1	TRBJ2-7	CASSGDRQYGEQYF
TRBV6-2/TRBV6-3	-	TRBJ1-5	CASRLPNQPQHF
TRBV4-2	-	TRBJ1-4	CASSSTPGIGEKLFF
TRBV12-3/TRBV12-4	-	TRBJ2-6	CASSLVGAGANVLTF
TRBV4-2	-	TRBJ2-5	CASSQDNDPRGQETQYF
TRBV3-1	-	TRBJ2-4	CASSPWDGENIQYF
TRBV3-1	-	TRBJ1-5	CASSQGYGGASTQPQHF
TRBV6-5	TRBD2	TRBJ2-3	CASTSGGAGTDTQYF
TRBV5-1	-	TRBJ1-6	CASSLEGPYNSPLHF
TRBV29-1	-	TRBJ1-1	CSVGGVWTEAFF
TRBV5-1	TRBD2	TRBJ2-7	CASSFTGLRSYEQYF
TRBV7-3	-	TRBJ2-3	CASSLIGEDTQYF
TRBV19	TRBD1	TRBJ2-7	CASRGTGARSEQYF
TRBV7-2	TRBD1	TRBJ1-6	CASSSRQGTANSPLHF
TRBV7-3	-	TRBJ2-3	CASSLKRFPDTQYF
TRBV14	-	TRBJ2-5	CASSLLQGGQETQYF
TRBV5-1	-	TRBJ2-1	CASSLDGDYNEQFF
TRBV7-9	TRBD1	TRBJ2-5	CASSLFGQGEETQYF
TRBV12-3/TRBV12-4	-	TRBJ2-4	CASSWQGYENIQYF
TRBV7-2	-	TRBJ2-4	CASSLGDIQYF
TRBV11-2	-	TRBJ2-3	CASSPGANTQYF
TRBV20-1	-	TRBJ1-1	CSASRGADTEAFF
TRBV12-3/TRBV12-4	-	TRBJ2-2	CASSPPVMNTGELFF
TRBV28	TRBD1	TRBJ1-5	CASSLGPKTGIGQPQHF
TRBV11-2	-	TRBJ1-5	CASSLVSGNQPQHF
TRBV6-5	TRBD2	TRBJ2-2	CASSSGGVNTGELFF
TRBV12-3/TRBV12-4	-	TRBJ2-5	CASTLQEGETQYF
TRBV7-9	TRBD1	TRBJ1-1	CASSLASRGHTEAFF
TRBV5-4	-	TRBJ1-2	CASSSNGRGYGYTF
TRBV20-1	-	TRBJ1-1	CSARVRRDVEAFF
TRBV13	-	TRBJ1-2	CASSLERGQYGYTF
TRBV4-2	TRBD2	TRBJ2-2	CASSQGGVSGGTGELFF
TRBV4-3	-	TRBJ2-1	CASSQGAGVYNEQFF
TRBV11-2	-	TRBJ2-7	CASSETRSRAEVSYEQYF
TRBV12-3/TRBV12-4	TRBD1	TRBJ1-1	CASSPGQANTEAFF